The 24 T cell receptor beta chains presented below share a single source sample, sequenced in a study of T cells after yellow fever vaccination (dated by TCRdb to 2018 to 2020). Taken with the paper, the label for treatment or condition translates to: live attenuated yellow fever vaccine strain. Preparation of the library involved 5' RACE. TCRdb names Illumina HiSeq 2500 as the instrument used. TCRdb applied fastp at Q25 and MiXCR to the public reads, then kept only in-frame beta chains. Identical CDR3 proteins give one entry, which carries the most common genes and DNA. The sample table holds 500,000 to 650,000 distinct CDR3 sequences, of which over 9% were seen once. The top ten clones comprise about 16% of the sample. The material sequenced was PBMCs, taken on the day of the yellow fever booster vaccination. The receptor set was obtained from a man under 40 who received the YFV17D yellow fever vaccine.

There are many counts of this clonotype. The chain uses TRBV12-3 or TRBV12-4 and TRBJ2-7; 11 bases map to TRBD2. V shed 6 bases and J 4 bases; nucleotides not matched to a gene: 8. This CDR3 contains 15 residues. CDR3 protein: CASSPTSGSQYEQYF. CDR3 nucleotide sequence: TGTGCCAGCAGCCCCACTAGCGGGAGTCAGTACGAGCAGTACTTC.

This clonotype has a handful of counts. The gene calls are TRBV4-3 and TRBJ1-6; D may be TRBD1 (6 bases). Deletions cut 4 bases from V and 7 bases from J, with 11 bases between. Germline values: CDR1 LGHNA, CDR2 YSLEER. The length of the CDR3 is 14 residues. The CDR3 bases are TGCGCCAGCAGCCCACAGGGTGTGAATTCACCCCTCCACTTT. This translates into CASSPQGVNSPLHF.

This clonotype was observed a handful of times. CDR3 coding DNA: TGTGCCACCAGTGATCCACTGAGGGACACCGGGGAGCTGTTTTTT. Encoded protein: CATSDPLRDTGELFF. V gene TRBV24-1 combines with J gene TRBJ2-2; the D gene is possibly TRBD2 (5 bases). The CDR3 sequence is 15 residues long. The germline V gene has CDR1 KGHDR and CDR2 SFDVKD. V lost 3 bases and J 3 bases, leaving 10 bases between the germline ends.

The chain recombines TRBV20-1 with TRBJ2-7, with a possible D match to TRBD2 (5 bases). This CDR3 is built from 13 residues. The V gene lost 1 base and the J gene lost 3 bases, with 10 bases spanning the gap. Germline V CDR1 and CDR2: DFQATT, SNEGSKA (reference sequence). In DNA, the CDR3 is TGCAGTGCTAGAGGGGAGTGGAACTACGAGCAGTACTTC. This encodes CSARGEWNYEQYF.

This clonotype has just a few counts. This chain links TRBV4-1 with TRBJ2-2, with D perhaps TRBD2 (7 bases). V was trimmed by 1 base and J by 5 bases, leaving 14 bases between them. The CDR3 runs to 16 residues. Germline V gene sequence: CDR1 MGHRA, CDR2 YSYEKL. The CDR3 protein is CASSQGGGRTTGELFF. The CDR3 region has the DNA TGCGCCAGCAGCCAAGGGGGGGGCCGAACTACCGGGGAGCTGTTTTTT.

The V gene is TRBV29-1, the J gene TRBJ2-5; D is unresolved. Trimming left V 0 bases short and J 4 bases short, with 6 bases between. Per the germline V gene, CDR1 is SQVTM and CDR2 is ANQGSEA. The CDR3 has 12 residues. CDR3 region: CSVEEATETQYF. In nucleotides, the CDR3 is TGCAGCGTTGAAGAGGCCACAGAGACCCAGTACTTC.

This clonotype was seen only a few times. This chain joins TRBV18 and TRBJ2-2; TRBD1 matches 11 bases. In germline, CDR1 is KGHSH, CDR2 LQKENI. The CDR3 runs 17 residues. J gave up 4 bases and V 1 base, and 5 bases lay outside the gene matches. In DNA, the CDR3 is TGTGCCAGCTCACCACTTCCGGGACAGGGGGTCACCGGGGAGCTGTTTTTT. Translation gives CASSPLPGQGVTGELFF.

This clonotype was observed a handful of times. The V gene is TRBV12-3 or TRBV12-4, the J gene TRBJ2-5, with 8 bases fitting TRBD1. V was pared by 7 bases and J by 5 bases, with 12 bases of the junction left unmatched. The CDR3 sequence is 15 residues long. Here the CDR3 DNA reads TGTGCCAGCACCCTACAGACAGGGGACGGGGAGACCCAGTACTTC. This encodes CASTLQTGDGETQYF.

This clonotype has more than one count but fewer than ten. The gene calls are TRBV20-1 and TRBJ2-7, with D possibly being TRBD1 (6 bases). Trimming took 6 bases from V and 3 from J, leaving 12 bases between them. This CDR3 comprises 12 residues. CDR1 and CDR2 (germline): DFQATT, SNEGSKA (reference sequence). CDR3 protein: CSAAGQNYEQYF. In DNA, the CDR3 is TGCAGTGCGGCAGGACAGAACTACGAGCAGTACTTC.

This chain links TRBV5-4 with TRBJ1-4; possibly TRBD1 for D (5 bases). V was clipped by 4 bases and J by 0 bases, with 10 bases between them. This CDR3 contains 15 residues. Germline CDR1 SGHNT, CDR2 YYREEE (reference sequence). In DNA, the CDR3 is TGTGCCAGCAGCCCGGGGGGGACAACTAATGAAAAACTGTTTTTT. Translated: CASSPGGTTNEKLFF.

This clonotype has only a few counts. V is TRBV30 and J is TRBJ2-1; 8 nucleotides align to TRBD2. Germline CDR1 and CDR2: GTSNPN and SVGIG (reference sequence). The junction had 11 bases not matched to a gene; V was cut back by 1 base and J by 12 bases. CDR3 size: 14 residues. CDR3 region: CAWSGGLGSGPQFF. The CDR3 nucleotides are TGTGCCTGGAGTGGGGGACTAGGCTCAGGCCCGCAGTTCTTC.

The gene calls are TRBV7-2 and TRBJ2-7; D might be TRBD2 (6 bases). The germline V and J ends were trimmed by 8 bases and 4 bases, with 15 bases remaining between them. Germline-derived CDR1 and CDR2 are SGHTA and FQGNSA. CDR3 length: 13 residues. CDR3 region: CASGRSGQYEQYF. The CDR3 DNA reads TGTGCCAGCGGGCGTAGCGGCCAATACGAGCAGTACTTC.

This clonotype has more than one count but fewer than ten. The chain couples TRBV24-1 to TRBJ2-2, with 7 bases fitting TRBD1. Germline values: CDR1 KGHDR, CDR2 SFDVKD. V dropped 3 bases and J dropped 6; count of bases not matched to a gene: 3. The CDR3 has 14 residues. The CDR3 nucleotides are TGTGCCACCAGTGATCCCGGGACAGCCGGGGAGCTGTTTTTT. It specifies CATSDPGTAGELFF.

The chain employs TRBV5-1 and TRBJ1-4; D call uncertain. The V end was cut by 0 bases, the J end by 0 bases, with 6 bases between. CDR3 length: 15 residues. Germline V lookup: CDR1 SGHRS, CDR2 YFSETQ. In DNA form, the CDR3 reads TGCGCCAGCAGCTTGGCGGCAGCAACTAATGAAAAACTGTTTTTT. Translated, it gives CASSLAAATNEKLFF.

This clonotype was seen a few times. The chain has TRBV11-1 and TRBJ2-3; 14 bases match TRBD2. Germline CDR1 is SGHAT and CDR2 is FQDESV (reference sequence). J gave up 7 bases and V 5 bases, and 14 bases lay outside the gene matches. This CDR3 comprises 18 residues. CDR3 sequence reads: CASSPPKPGLAGGNTQYF. In nucleotides, the CDR3 is TGTGCCAGCAGCCCCCCTAAACCTGGACTAGCGGGAGGAAATACGCAGTATTTT.

This clonotype has only a few counts. V is TRBV7-2 and J is TRBJ2-3, with D perhaps matching TRBD1 (5 bases). V lost 2 bases and J 0 bases, leaving 9 bases between the germline ends. This CDR3 region has 15 residues. The germline CDR1 and CDR2 sequences are SGHTA and FQGNSA. The CDR3 loop reads CASSLRGISTDTQYF. In nucleotides, the CDR3 is TGTGCCAGCAGCTTAAGGGGAATCAGCACAGATACGCAGTATTTT.

V gene TRBV11-2 combines with J gene TRBJ2-7, with TRBD1 matching over 9 bases. CDR1 and CDR2 from the germline V gene are SGHAT and FQNNGV. Unmatched junction bases numbered 6, after V lost 4 bases and J lost 2 bases. CDR3 length: 15 residues. The chain's CDR3 is CASSSSGQGAYEQYF. The CDR3 DNA is TGTGCCAGCAGCTCCTCGGGACAGGGAGCCTACGAGCAGTACTTC.

The chain recombines TRBV4-1 with TRBJ2-7; 8 bases match TRBD1. The CDR3 is 15 residues long. Germline V CDR1 and CDR2: MGHRA, YSYEKL. The V and J ends lost 1 base and 6 bases, in that order; junction bases with no gene match: 8. Written as DNA, the CDR3 is TGCGCCAGCAGCCAAGTTCGGACAGGGTACGCCGAGCAGTACTTC. Residues: CASSQVRTGYAEQYF.

The table lists this clonotype with a few counts. The CDR3 spells CASSQSPPVYYGYTF. The CDR3, as DNA: TGTGCCAGCAGCCAAAGCCCCCCGGTTTACTATGGCTACACCTTC. The V and J genes are TRBV4-2 and TRBJ1-2; D remains ambiguous. The germline CDR1 and CDR2 sequences are LGHNA and YNFKEQ. The germline V and J ends were trimmed by 2 bases and 3 bases, with 13 bases remaining between them. The CDR3 is 15 amino acids.

This clonotype was picked up a small number of times. The chain joins TRBV6-2 or TRBV6-3 to TRBJ1-5, with D unclear. Looked up from germline, CDR1 is MNHEY and CDR2 is SVGEGT. V lost 2 bases and J lost 9, with 14 bases in between. CDR3 size: 14 residues. The CDR3 protein is CASSYVAGNGPQHF. The CDR3 region has the DNA TGTGCCAGCAGTTACGTCGCGGGGAATGGGCCCCAGCATTTT.

V and J are TRBV10-3 and TRBJ1-1; D ambiguous. There are 14 residues in the CDR3. Trimming left V 3 bases short and J 1 base short, with 9 bases between. Germline V gene sequence: CDR1 ENHRY, CDR2 SYGVKD. The CDR3 DNA follows: TGTGCCATCAGTGAAGGGTTGAGGAACACTGAAGCTTTCTTT. This gives the protein CAISEGLRNTEAFF.

This clonotype was detected a few times. The chain is built from TRBV9 and TRBJ2-2, with 7 bases aligning to TRBD2. J gave up 5 bases and V 0 bases, and 1 base lay outside the gene matches. The CDR3 has 14 amino acids. Germline-derived CDR1 and CDR2 are SGDLS and YYNGEE. The CDR3 sequence is CASSVGSGTGELFF. Here the CDR3 DNA reads TGTGCCAGCAGCGTAGGTAGCGGGACCGGGGAGCTGTTTTTT.

This clonotype was counted between two and nine times. The chain recombines TRBV28 with TRBJ2-3, with TRBD2 matching over 16 bases. The CDR3 covers 20 residues. V lost 3 bases to trimming and J lost 1 base; unmatched junction nucleotides: 10. Germline CDR1 and CDR2: MDHEN and SYDVKM. The CDR3 region has the DNA TGTGCCAGCAGTTTCTCTGGGACTAGCGGGAGGGCCTCGGGCACAGATACGCAGTATTTT. Amino acids: CASSFSGTSGRASGTDTQYF.

Concerning this clonotype itself: One end of the junction is discordant with germline, which a read error may explain. The chain links TRBV4-3 to TRBJ2-5, with D possibly TRBD1 on 5 matching bases. Germline V gives CDR1 LGHNA, CDR2 YSLEER. This CDR3 spans 14 amino acids. CDR3 region: CSSSQDFGAETQYF. The DNA of the CDR3 is TGCTCCAGCAGCCAAGATTTTGGGGCAGAGACCCAGTACTTC.